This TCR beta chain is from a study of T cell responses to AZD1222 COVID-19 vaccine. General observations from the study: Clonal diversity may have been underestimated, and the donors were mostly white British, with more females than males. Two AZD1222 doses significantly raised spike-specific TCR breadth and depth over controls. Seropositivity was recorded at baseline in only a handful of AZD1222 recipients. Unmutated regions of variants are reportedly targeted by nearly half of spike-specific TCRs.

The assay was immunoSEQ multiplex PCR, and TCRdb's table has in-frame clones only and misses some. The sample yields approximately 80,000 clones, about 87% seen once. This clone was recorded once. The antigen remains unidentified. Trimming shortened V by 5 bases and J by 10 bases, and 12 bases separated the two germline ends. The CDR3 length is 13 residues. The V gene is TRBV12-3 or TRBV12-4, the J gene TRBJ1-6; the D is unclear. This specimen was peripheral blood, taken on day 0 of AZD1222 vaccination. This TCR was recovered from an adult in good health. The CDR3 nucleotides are TGTGCCAGCAGTCCCGGACGGCCGTCACCCCTCCACTTT. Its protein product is CASSPGRPSPLHF.